The TCR beta chain under discussion was sequenced for a study of blood T cells in healthy people across ages. A second PCR of roughly 7 to 11 cycles used a sample-barcoded 5' primer and a J-beta primer mix. TCRdb re-called the 5' RACE reads with MiXCR, one entry per CDR3 protein. The sample has some 1.5 million distinct CDR3 sequences; roughly 28% are singletons. Details on this clonotype: The junction differs from germline at one of its ends, possibly a read error.

This clonotype was obtained from a woman aged 25 to 39 in good health. Sequencing input: blood.

The CDR3 region has the DNA TGTGTCAGCTCACCTACCTCGGGGGAGGATGGCTACACCTTC. Translated: CVSSPTSGEDGYTF. The rearrangement links TRBV18 to TRBJ1-2, with D perhaps TRBD1 (5 bases). Germline V lookup: CDR1 KGHSH, CDR2 LQKENI. This CDR3 is built from 14 residues.